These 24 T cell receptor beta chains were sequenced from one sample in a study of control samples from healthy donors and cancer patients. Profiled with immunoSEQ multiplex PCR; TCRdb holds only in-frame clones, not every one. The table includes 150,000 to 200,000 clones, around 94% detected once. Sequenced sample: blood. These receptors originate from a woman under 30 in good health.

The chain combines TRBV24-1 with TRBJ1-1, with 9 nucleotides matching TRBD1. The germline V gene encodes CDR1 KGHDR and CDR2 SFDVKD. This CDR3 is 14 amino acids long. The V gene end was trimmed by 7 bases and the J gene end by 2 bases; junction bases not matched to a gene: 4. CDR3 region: CATRGDRDNTEAFF. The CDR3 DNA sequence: TGTGCCACCAGGGGGGACAGGGATAACACTGAAGCTTTCTTT.

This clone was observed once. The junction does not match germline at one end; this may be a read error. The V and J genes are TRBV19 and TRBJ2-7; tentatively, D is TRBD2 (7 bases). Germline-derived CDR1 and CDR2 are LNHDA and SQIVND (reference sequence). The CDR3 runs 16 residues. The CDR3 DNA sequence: TGTGCCAGTAGTAGGGGCGCGGGGGCGTCCTCCCACGAGCAGTACTTC. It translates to CASSRGAGASSHEQYF.

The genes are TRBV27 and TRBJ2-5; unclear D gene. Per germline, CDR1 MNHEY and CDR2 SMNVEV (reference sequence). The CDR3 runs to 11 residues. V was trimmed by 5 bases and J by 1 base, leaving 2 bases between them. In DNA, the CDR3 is TGTGCCAGCAGTGGCCAAGAGACCCAGTACTTC. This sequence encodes CASSGQETQYF.

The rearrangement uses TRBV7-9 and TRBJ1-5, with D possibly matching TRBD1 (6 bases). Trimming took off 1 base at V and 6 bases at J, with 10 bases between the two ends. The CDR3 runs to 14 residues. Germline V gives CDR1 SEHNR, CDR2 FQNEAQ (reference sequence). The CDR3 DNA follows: TGTGCCAGCAGCTTAGACAGGGAGGGTCAGCCCCAGCATTTT. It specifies CASSLDREGQPQHF.

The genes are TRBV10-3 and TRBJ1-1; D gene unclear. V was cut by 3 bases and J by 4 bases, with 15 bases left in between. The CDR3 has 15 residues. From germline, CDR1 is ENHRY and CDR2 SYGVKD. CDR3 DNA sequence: TGTGCCATCAGTGAATTGGCCGGCCGAAGCACTGAAGCTTTCTTT. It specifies CAISELAGRSTEAFF.

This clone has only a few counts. The DNA of the CDR3 is TGTGCCACCAGTGACAGATTAAGCAATCAGCCCCAGCATTTT. Translated, it gives CATSDRLSNQPQHF. The chain recombines TRBV24-1 with TRBJ1-5; D is undetermined. CDR1 is KGHDR, CDR2 SFDVKD, per germline. Trimming removed 4 bases from V and 1 base from J, with 7 bases in between. This CDR3 region has 14 residues.

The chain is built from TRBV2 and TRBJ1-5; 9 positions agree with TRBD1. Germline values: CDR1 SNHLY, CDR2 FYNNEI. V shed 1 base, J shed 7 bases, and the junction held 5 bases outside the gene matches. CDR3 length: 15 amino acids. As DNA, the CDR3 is TGTGCCAGCAGTGAAGAGACAGGGGGTGGGCAGCCCCAGCATTTT. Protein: CASSEETGGGQPQHF.

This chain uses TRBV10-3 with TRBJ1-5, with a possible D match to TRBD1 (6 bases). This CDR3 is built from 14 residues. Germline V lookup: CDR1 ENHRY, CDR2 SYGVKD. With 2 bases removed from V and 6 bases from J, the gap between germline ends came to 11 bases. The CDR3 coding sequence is TGTGCCATCAGTGAGGGAGGGGGTTTTCAGCCCCAGCATTTT. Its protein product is CAISEGGGFQPQHF.

This CDR3 reads CASSPDRANNSPLHF. As DNA, the CDR3 is TGTGCCAGCAGCCCAGACAGGGCAAATAATTCACCCCTCCACTTT. The chain employs TRBV7-9 and TRBJ1-6, with 7 bases aligning to TRBD1. CDR1 and CDR2 from the germline V gene are SEHNR and FQNEAQ (reference sequence). The CDR3 spans 15 residues. Unmatched junction bases numbered 6, after V lost 5 bases and J lost 5 bases.

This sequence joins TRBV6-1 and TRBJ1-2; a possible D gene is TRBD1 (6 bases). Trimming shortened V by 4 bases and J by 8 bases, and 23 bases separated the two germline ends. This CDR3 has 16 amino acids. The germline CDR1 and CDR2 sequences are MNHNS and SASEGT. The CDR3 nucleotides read TGTGCCAGCAGTGGGTTTGACGCAGGGGTAGTGGACGGCTACACCTTC. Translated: CASSGFDAGVVDGYTF.

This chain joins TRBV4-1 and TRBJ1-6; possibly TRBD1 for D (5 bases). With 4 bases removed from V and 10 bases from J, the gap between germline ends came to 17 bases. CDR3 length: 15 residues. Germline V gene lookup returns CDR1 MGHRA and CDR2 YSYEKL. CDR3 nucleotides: TGCGCCAGCAGCCTCCCTGTCCCAGGGCGATCACCCCTCCACTTT. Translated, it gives CASSLPVPGRSPLHF.

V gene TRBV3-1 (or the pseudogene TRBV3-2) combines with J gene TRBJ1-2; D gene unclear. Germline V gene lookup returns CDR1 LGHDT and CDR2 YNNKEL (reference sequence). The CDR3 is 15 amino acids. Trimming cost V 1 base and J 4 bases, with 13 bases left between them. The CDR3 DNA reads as TGTGCCAGCAGCCAAGTTGATAGGGAGGGCTATGGCTACACCTTC. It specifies CASSQVDREGYGYTF.

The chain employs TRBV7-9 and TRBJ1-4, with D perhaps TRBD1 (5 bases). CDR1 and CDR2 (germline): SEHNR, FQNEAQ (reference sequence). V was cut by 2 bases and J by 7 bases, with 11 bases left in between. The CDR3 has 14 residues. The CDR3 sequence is CASSLRGVSEKLFF. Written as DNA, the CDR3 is TGTGCCAGCAGCTTACGAGGGGTTAGTGAAAAACTGTTTTTT.

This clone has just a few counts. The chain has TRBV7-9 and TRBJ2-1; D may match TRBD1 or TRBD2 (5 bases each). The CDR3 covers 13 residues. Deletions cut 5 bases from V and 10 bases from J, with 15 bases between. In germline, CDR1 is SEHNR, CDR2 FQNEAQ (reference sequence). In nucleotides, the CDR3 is TGTGCCAGCAGCGCCCAAGGGGACCCCGAGCAGTTCTTC. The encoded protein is CASSAQGDPEQFF. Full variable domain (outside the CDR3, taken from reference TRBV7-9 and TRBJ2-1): DTGVSQNPRHKITKRGQNVTFRCDPISEHNRLYWYRQTLGQGPEFLTYFQNEAQLEKSRLLSDRFSAERPKGSFSTLEIQRTEQGDSAMYLCASSAQGDPEQFFGPGTRLTVL.

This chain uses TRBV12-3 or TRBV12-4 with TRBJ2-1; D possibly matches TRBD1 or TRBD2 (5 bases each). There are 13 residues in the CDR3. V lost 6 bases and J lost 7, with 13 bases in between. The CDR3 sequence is CASRPDRGNEQFF. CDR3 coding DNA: TGTGCCAGCAGACCCGACAGAGGGAATGAGCAGTTCTTC.

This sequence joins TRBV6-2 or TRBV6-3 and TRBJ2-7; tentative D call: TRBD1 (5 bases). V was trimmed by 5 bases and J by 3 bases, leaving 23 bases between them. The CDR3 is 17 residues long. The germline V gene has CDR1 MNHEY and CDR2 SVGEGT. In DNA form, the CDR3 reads TGTGCCAGCAGTCTCACCACGACAGAGATACGGTACTACGAGCAGTACTTC. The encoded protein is CASSLTTTEIRYYEQYF.

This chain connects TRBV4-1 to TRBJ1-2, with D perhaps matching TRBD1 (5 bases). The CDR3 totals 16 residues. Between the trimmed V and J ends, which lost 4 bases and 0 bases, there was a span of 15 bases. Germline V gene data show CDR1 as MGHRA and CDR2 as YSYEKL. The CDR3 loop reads CASSLGDGQANYGYTF. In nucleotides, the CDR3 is TGCGCCAGCAGCCTCGGGGACGGACAAGCTAACTATGGCTACACCTTC.

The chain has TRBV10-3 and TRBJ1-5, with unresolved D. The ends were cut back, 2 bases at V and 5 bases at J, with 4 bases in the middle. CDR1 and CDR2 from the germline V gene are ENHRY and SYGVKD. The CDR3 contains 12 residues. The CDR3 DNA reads TGTGCCATCAGTGAGGGCTATCAGCCCCAGCATTTT. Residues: CAISEGYQPQHF.

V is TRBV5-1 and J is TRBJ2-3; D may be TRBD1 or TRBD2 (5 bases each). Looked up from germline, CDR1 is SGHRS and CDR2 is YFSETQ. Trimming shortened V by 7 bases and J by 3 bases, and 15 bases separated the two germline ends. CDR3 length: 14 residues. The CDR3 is CASLKGRLTDTQYF. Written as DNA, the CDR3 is TGCGCCAGCCTTAAGGGACGGCTTACAGATACGCAGTATTTT.

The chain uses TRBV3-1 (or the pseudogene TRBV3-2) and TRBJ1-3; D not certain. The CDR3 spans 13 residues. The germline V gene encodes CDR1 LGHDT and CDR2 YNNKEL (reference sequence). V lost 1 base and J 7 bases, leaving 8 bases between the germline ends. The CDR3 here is CASSQGPGNTIYF. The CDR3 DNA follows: TGTGCCAGCAGCCAAGGCCCGGGGAACACCATATATTTT.

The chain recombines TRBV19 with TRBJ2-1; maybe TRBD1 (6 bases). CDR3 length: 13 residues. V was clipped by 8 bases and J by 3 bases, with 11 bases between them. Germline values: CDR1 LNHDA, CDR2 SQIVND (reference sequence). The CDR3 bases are TGTGCCAGTTCCAGGGGCGGCTACAATGAGCAGTTCTTC. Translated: CASSRGGYNEQFF.

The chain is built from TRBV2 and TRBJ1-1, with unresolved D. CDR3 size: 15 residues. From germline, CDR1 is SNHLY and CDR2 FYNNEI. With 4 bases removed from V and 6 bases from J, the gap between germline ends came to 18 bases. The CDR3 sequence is CASSVGRNLMAEAFF. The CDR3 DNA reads TGTGCCAGCAGTGTGGGGAGGAATCTGATGGCTGAAGCTTTCTTT.

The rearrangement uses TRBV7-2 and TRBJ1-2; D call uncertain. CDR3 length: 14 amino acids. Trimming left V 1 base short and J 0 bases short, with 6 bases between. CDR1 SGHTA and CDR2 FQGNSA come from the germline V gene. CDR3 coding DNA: TGTGCCAGCAGCTTAGTCACGCCTAACTATGGCTACACCTTC. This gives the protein CASSLVTPNYGYTF.

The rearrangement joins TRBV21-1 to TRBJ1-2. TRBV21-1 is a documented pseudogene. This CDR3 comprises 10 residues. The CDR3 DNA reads TGTGCCAGCGTTTACTATGGCTACACCTTC. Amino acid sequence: CASVYYGYTF.